This entry lists 17 T cell receptor beta chains sequenced from one sample in a study of T cell responses to AZD1222 COVID-19 vaccine. The data were produced by immunoSEQ multiplex PCR, yet TCRdb's version contains in-frame clones alone and is incomplete. Among 90,000 to 110,000 clones listed, roughly 91% were seen once. The material was peripheral blood, obtained on day 0 of AZD1222 vaccination. All receptors come from an adult in good health.

In this sample, this clone turned up once. V usage is TRBV28 and J usage is TRBJ1-3, with D uncertain. V lost 3 bases to trimming and J lost 2 bases, with 5 bases between them. The CDR3 is 13 residues long. Germline V CDR1 and CDR2: MDHEN, SYDVKM. CDR3 in amino acids: CASSLDAGNTIYF. In nucleotides, the CDR3 is TGTGCCAGCAGTTTGGACGCTGGAAACACCATATATTTT.

The genes are TRBV3-1 (or the pseudogene TRBV3-2) and TRBJ1-2; tentative D call: TRBD1 (5 bases). The CDR3 runs 14 residues. CDR1 and CDR2 from the germline V gene are LGHDT and YNNKEL (reference sequence). V lost 0 bases to trimming and J lost 8 bases, with 13 bases between them. The CDR3, as DNA: TGTGCCAGCAGCCAAGAGACGGGGCTGGGAGGCTACACCTTC. This encodes CASSQETGLGGYTF.

This clone was found once. V gene TRBV12-3 or TRBV12-4 combines with J gene TRBJ1-4, with D perhaps TRBD1 (6 bases). The CDR3 sequence is 13 residues long. V gave up 5 bases and J gave up 10 bases, with 14 bases separating them. In DNA form, the CDR3 reads TGTGCCAGCAGTATAGGGGGTTATGGAAAACTGTTTTTT. Its protein is CASSIGGYGKLFF.

The V and J genes are TRBV28 and TRBJ2-7; TRBD2 might be the D (5 bases). Germline CDR1 reads MDHEN; CDR2 reads SYDVKM. V lost 4 bases and J lost 3, with 22 bases in between. This CDR3 has 17 residues. The CDR3 sequence: CASSYGIERAPLYEQYF. The CDR3 nucleotides are TGTGCCAGCAGTTACGGGATTGAGAGGGCCCCCCTCTACGAGCAGTACTTC.

This clone appeared a few times. V is TRBV5-5 and J is TRBJ2-7; 13 positions agree with TRBD2. Germline CDR1 SGHKS, CDR2 YYEKEE (reference sequence). Trimming took 5 bases from V and 5 from J; bases not matched to a gene: 7. This CDR3 spans 15 amino acids. The CDR3 here is CASRGLAGKTHEQYF. The DNA for the CDR3 is TGTGCCAGCAGGGGACTAGCGGGGAAGACCCACGAGCAGTACTTC. The full variable domain, rest sourced from reference TRBV5-5 and TRBJ2-7, is DAGVTQSPTHLIKTRGQQVTLRCSPISGHKSVSWYQQVLGQGPQFIFQYYEKEERGRGNFPDRFSARQFPNYSSELNVNALLLGDSALYLCASRGLAGKTHEQYFGPGTRLTVT.

The chain recombines TRBV9 with TRBJ1-1; no firm D call. This CDR3 comprises 13 residues. The germline V gene encodes CDR1 SGDLS and CDR2 YYNGEE. V shed 0 bases and J shed 3 bases, with 6 bases lying between them. This CDR3 reads CASSVVVDTEAFF. In DNA, the CDR3 is TGTGCCAGCAGCGTAGTGGTGGACACTGAAGCTTTCTTT.

The genes are TRBV23-1 and TRBJ2-7; D is undetermined. TRBV23-1 is treated as an ORF (open reading frame) with a function not yet certain. The V end was cut by 1 base, the J end by 2 bases, with 9 bases between. The CDR3 has 14 amino acids. The CDR3 bases are TGCGCCAGCAGTCAATTCCCTACAACCTACGAGCAGTACTTC. Translated: CASSQFPTTYEQYF.

V gene TRBV9 combines with J gene TRBJ2-3; possibly TRBD2 for D (5 bases). The CDR3 sequence is 14 residues long. Germline assignment: CDR1 SGDLS and CDR2 YYNGEE. V shed 3 bases and J shed 2 bases, with 10 bases lying between them. The CDR3, as DNA: TGTGCCAGCAGCGGGGAGCGCCCCACAGATACGCAGTATTTT. Amino acid sequence: CASSGERPTDTQYF.

This clone was counted once. The chain combines TRBV6-6 with TRBJ1-6, with D perhaps matching TRBD1 (5 bases). CDR1 and CDR2 from the germline V gene are MNHNY and SVGAGI (reference sequence). Trimming pared 7 bases from V and 4 bases from J, leaving 17 bases between. The CDR3 length is 16 residues. Here the CDR3 DNA reads TGTGCCAGCACCCCTGGTGGGGCAGTTTATAATTCACCCCTCCACTTT. Encoded protein: CASTPGGAVYNSPLHF.

This clone has just a few counts. The CDR3 is CASSQSQGAEAFF. The CDR3 DNA follows: TGTGCCAGCAGCCAATCACAGGGTGCCGAAGCTTTCTTT. The J gene is TRBJ1-1, the V gene TRBV3-1 (or the pseudogene TRBV3-2), with a possible D match to TRBD1 (6 bases). Germline V gives CDR1 LGHDT, CDR2 YNNKEL (reference sequence). The CDR3 spans 13 residues. Trimming pared 2 bases from V and 8 bases from J, leaving 12 bases between.

The V gene is TRBV28, the J gene TRBJ2-5, with D perhaps matching TRBD1 (6 bases). This CDR3 spans 15 amino acids. The V end lost 3 bases, the J end lost 0 bases, and 11 bases lay between the germline ends. Germline CDR1 and CDR2: MDHEN and SYDVKM. CDR3 region: CASSFRGGYQETQYF. The CDR3, as DNA: TGTGCCAGCAGTTTCAGGGGCGGGTACCAAGAGACCCAGTACTTC.

The rearrangement joins TRBV4-1 to TRBJ2-1, with 7 bases lining up with TRBD2. Germline V lookup: CDR1 MGHRA, CDR2 YSYEKL. This CDR3 has 18 residues. The V gene end was trimmed by 0 bases and the J gene end by 4 bases; junction bases not matched to a gene: 12. The CDR3 protein is CASSQDDLGGPLYNEQFF. CDR3 DNA sequence: TGCGCCAGCAGCCAAGATGACTTGGGAGGGCCTTTATACAATGAGCAGTTCTTC.

The chain employs TRBV6-1 and TRBJ2-7, with 7 nucleotides matching TRBD1. V lost 2 bases to trimming and J lost 4 bases; unmatched junction nucleotides: 11. This CDR3 region has 16 residues. CDR1 MNHNS and CDR2 SASEGT come from the germline V gene. The CDR3 bases are TGTGCCAGCAGTGAATACGTGGGACAGAGTTTTTACGAGCAGTACTTC. Translated, it gives CASSEYVGQSFYEQYF.

This clone was counted a few times. V gene TRBV10-3 combines with J gene TRBJ2-7; D might be TRBD1 or TRBD2, each matching 5 bases. Looked up from germline, CDR1 is ENHRY and CDR2 is SYGVKD. Trimming cost V 0 bases and J 2 bases, with 11 bases left between them. The CDR3 consists of 15 residues. CDR3 sequence (DNA): TGTGCCATCAGTGAGTCCGATAGAGGGGCCTACGAGCAGTACTTC. The encoded protein is CAISESDRGAYEQYF.

This clone has more than one count but fewer than ten. The CDR3 spells CASSPGTGVKVEQFF. The DNA of the CDR3 is TGTGCCAGCAGCCCCGGGACAGGGGTCAAGGTAGAGCAGTTCTTC. The chain employs TRBV5-4 and TRBJ2-1, with 10 positions matching TRBD1. J lost 10 bases, V lost 4 bases, and 11 bases had no gene match. The CDR3 has 15 amino acids. The germline gives CDR1 SGHNT, CDR2 YYREEE (reference sequence).

This chain joins TRBV6-4 and TRBJ2-5, with TRBD2 identical over 14 bases. Germline-derived CDR1 and CDR2 are MRHNA and SNTAGT. The CDR3 is 14 residues long. V lost 7 bases to trimming and J lost 5 bases; unmatched junction nucleotides: 3. For the CDR3, the DNA is TGTGCCAGCACCGGGACTAGCGGGAGTGAGACCCAGTACTTC. It translates to CASTGTSGSETQYF.

CDR3 amino acids: CASSLGVSSGRLDEQYF. CDR3 DNA: TGTGCCAGCAGCTTAGGGGTTTCTAGCGGGAGGCTAGACGAGCAGTACTTC. The chain combines TRBV11-2 with TRBJ2-7, with 11 positions matching TRBD2. V trimming: 1 base; J trimming: 5 bases; junction bases outside the gene matches: 10. CDR1 is SGHAT and CDR2 is FQNNGV in the germline V gene. This CDR3 is built from 17 residues. Supplemented by reference TRBV11-2 and TRBJ2-7, the full variable domain reads EAGVAQSPRYKIIEKRQSVAFWCNPISGHATLYWYQQILGQGPKLLIQFQNNGVVDDSQLPKDRFSAERLKGVDSTLKIQPAKLEDSAVYLCASSLGVSSGRLDEQYFGPGTRLTVT.